Presented here are 19 T cell receptor beta chains from one specimen sequenced in a study of glioma-infiltrating T cells. Using RNA template, CDR3s of TCR alpha and beta were amplified with iRepertoire arm-PCR. TCRdb reanalysed the multiplex PCR reads using MiXCR and keeps one entry per CDR3 protein. Of approximately 110,000 distinct CDR3 sequences in the sample, less than 30% were seen once. Sequences were obtained from glioma tissue, nonneoplastic brain tissue, or PBMCs (not recorded which). These TCRs come from a human donor with low-grade glioma or glioblastoma, undergoing nonglioma brain surgery, or in good health (not recorded which).

On this clonotype itself: A much larger clone lies one base from this, so it may be a read error. This rearrangement joins TRBV18 to TRBJ2-7, with D hard to call. This CDR3 is built from 12 residues. Germline assignment: CDR1 KGHSH and CDR2 LQKENI. This chain's CDR3 is CAGSPGRYEQYF. CDR3 bases: TGTGCCGGCTCACCGGGCCGATACGAGCAGTACTTC.

This clonotype was observed many times. The chain employs TRBV20-1 and TRBJ1-2; unclear D gene. Germline V gene data show CDR1 as DFQATT and CDR2 as SNEGSKA (reference sequence). V lost 0 bases, J lost 2 bases, and 10 bases lay in between. This CDR3 comprises 14 residues. The DNA of the CDR3 is TGCAGTGCTAGAGAATCGCGACACAACTATGGCTACACCTTC. It specifies CSARESRHNYGYTF.

This clonotype was seen many times. This chain links TRBV3-1 with TRBJ1-1; D perhaps matches TRBD1 (6 bases). Germline CDR1 is LGHDT and CDR2 is YNNKEL (reference sequence). The CDR3 sequence is 14 residues long. Trimming pared 6 bases from V and 2 bases from J, leaving 13 bases between. In nucleotides, the CDR3 is TGTGCCAGCAGTCATGACAGGCCCAACACTGAAGCTTTCTTT. Translation: CASSHDRPNTEAFF.

This clonotype was detected many times. The junction shows a germline mismatch at one end, possibly a read error. The rearrangement links TRBV27 to TRBJ2-7; 8 nucleotides match TRBD2. The CDR3 sequence is 15 residues long. The germline V gene has CDR1 MNHEY and CDR2 SMNVEV (reference sequence). CDR3 in DNA: TGTGCCAGCAGTTTGGTACAGGGCGGGGGGTACGAGCAGTGCTTC. Translating it yields CASSLVQGGGYEQCF.

This clonotype was counted at least ten times. This chain uses TRBV7-9 with TRBJ2-7; 8 bases line up with TRBD1. This CDR3 is built from 14 residues. The V gene end was trimmed by 0 bases and the J gene end by 4 bases; junction bases not matched to a gene: 2. Germline V gene lookup returns CDR1 SEHNR and CDR2 FQNEAQ (reference sequence). The CDR3, as DNA: TGTGCCAGCAGCTTAGCGGGACAGGTGTACGAGCAGTACTTC. Translated: CASSLAGQVYEQYF. The complete variable domain, with remaining parts taken from reference TRBV7-9 and TRBJ2-7, reads DTGVSQNPRHKITKRGQNVTFRCDPISEHNRLYWYRQTLGQGPEFLTYFQNEAQLEKSRLLSDRFSAERPKGSFSTLEIQRTEQGDSAMYLCASSLAGQVYEQYFGPGTRLTVT.

J is TRBJ2-5 and V is TRBV6-1, with 7 bases lining up with TRBD1. The CDR3 has 13 amino acids. Germline CDR1 is MNHNS and CDR2 is SASEGT. V lost 11 bases to trimming and J lost 2 bases; unmatched junction nucleotides: 8. In DNA form, the CDR3 reads TGTGCCGACAGTCGGGGACAGCAAGAGACCCAGTACTTC. Amino acids: CADSRGQQETQYF.

Note on this clonotype: With a much larger clone just one base away, this may be a read error. The gene calls are TRBV28 and TRBJ2-1; TRBD2 might be the D (5 bases). The CDR3 totals 17 residues. Per the germline V gene, CDR1 is MDHEN and CDR2 is SYDVKM. In DNA form, the CDR3 reads TGTGCCAGCAGTTTACCCCGCGGGTCTAGCTCCTACAATGAGCATTTCTTC. It yields the protein CASSLPRGSSSYNEHFF. The variable domain in full, completed from reference TRBV28 and TRBJ2-1, reads DVKVTQSSRYLVKRTGEKVFLECVQDMDHENMFWYRQDPGLGLRLIYFSYDVKMKEKGDIPEGYSVSREKKERFSLILESASTNQTSMYLCASSLPRGSSSYNEHFFGPGTRLTVL.

The table lists this clonotype with a count of one. A much larger clone differs by one base, so this may be a read error. The rearrangement links TRBV4-1 to TRBJ2-7; 9 nucleotides align to TRBD1. Germline V CDR1 and CDR2: MGHRA, YSYEKL. The CDR3 contains 18 residues. The CDR3: CASSHRYADRGITYGQYF. The CDR3 DNA sequence: TGCGCCAGCAGCCACCGGTACGCAGACAGGGGGATAACCTACGGGCAGTACTTC.

A note on this clonotype: This may be a read error, as it is one base from a much larger clone. V gene TRBV7-4 combines with J gene TRBJ1-5; D gene ambiguous. This CDR3 is 15 amino acids long. Germline V gives CDR1 SGHVT, CDR2 SQSDAQ. The CDR3 DNA reads as TGTGCCAGCAGCGTAGGAACGACTAGCGATCAGCCCCAGCATTTT. Translating gives CASSVGTTSDQPQHF.

A remark on this clonotype: With a much larger clone just one base away, this may be a read error. The chain is built from TRBV6-2 or TRBV6-3 and TRBJ2-7; 9 nucleotides align to TRBD1. The germline gives CDR1 MNHEY, CDR2 SVGEGT. The V segment lost 5 bases and the J segment 8 bases; nucleotides outside the gene matches: 13. The CDR3 is 15 residues long. The CDR3 loop reads CASSKPGQGIYKQYF. DNA of the CDR3: TGTGCCAGCAGTAAGCCGGGACAGGGTATTTACAAGCAGTACTTC.

This clonotype was observed many times. The CDR3 loop reads CASSQVAGSSSYNEQFF. The DNA of the CDR3 is TGCGCCAGCAGCCAAGTGGCCGGCTCCAGCTCCTACAATGAGCAGTTCTTC. The chain joins TRBV4-1 to TRBJ2-1; unclear D gene. Germline CDR1 reads MGHRA; CDR2 reads YSYEKL. The ends were cut back, 1 base at V and 0 bases at J, with 13 bases in the middle. The CDR3 length is 17 residues.

CDR3 sequence reads: CASSRRQGARTEAFF. The CDR3 DNA follows: TGTGCCAGCAGCAGAAGACAGGGGGCGCGCACTGAAGCTTTCTTT. The chain employs TRBV7-2 and TRBJ1-1, with 10 bases lining up with TRBD1. The ends lost 5 bases at V and 4 bases at J; junction bases unmatched: 7. The germline gives CDR1 SGHTA, CDR2 FQGNSA. CDR3 length: 15 residues. Supplemented by reference TRBV7-2 and TRBJ1-1, the full variable domain reads GAGVSQSPSNKVTEKGKDVELRCDPISGHTALYWYRQSLGQGLEFLIYFQGNSAPDKSGLPSDRFSAERTGGSVSTLTIQRTQQEDSAVYLCASSRRQGARTEAFFGQGTRLTVV.

Ten or more counts support this clonotype. For the CDR3, the DNA is TGCAGTGCTAGGGACACCGTAAACACTGAAGCTTTCTTT. The encoded protein is CSARDTVNTEAFF. V usage is TRBV20-1 and J usage is TRBJ1-1; D is possibly TRBD1 (5 bases). Trimming took 3 bases from V and 2 from J, leaving 10 bases between them. Looked up from germline, CDR1 is DFQATT and CDR2 is SNEGSKA (reference sequence). This CDR3 spans 13 amino acids.

V and J are TRBV2 and TRBJ2-3, with 7 bases identical to TRBD2. Losses at the gene ends were 2 bases for V and 2 bases for J; bases not matched to a gene: 4. CDR1 is SNHLY and CDR2 is FYNNEI in the germline V gene. The CDR3 totals 15 residues. This chain's CDR3 is CASSETSEYTDTQYF. The CDR3 DNA reads as TGTGCCAGCAGTGAAACTAGCGAATACACAGATACGCAGTATTTT.

This clonotype was counted many times. The chain links TRBV27 to TRBJ1-5; D not resolved. Germline values: CDR1 MNHEY, CDR2 SMNVEV (reference sequence). This CDR3 comprises 15 residues. V lost 1 base and J lost 4, with 11 bases in between. For the CDR3, the DNA is TGTGCCAGCAGTTTATATTTGGGTGAGAATCAGCCCCAGCATTTT. It specifies CASSLYLGENQPQHF.

This clonotype was seen repeatedly, ten times or more. The gene calls are TRBV12-3 or TRBV12-4 and TRBJ2-3; D possibly corresponds to TRBD1 (6 bases). CDR3 length: 13 residues. Trimming cost V 5 bases and J 8 bases, with 14 bases left between them. The CDR3 protein is CASSPRTVGTQYF. CDR3 nucleotides: TGTGCCAGCAGTCCTAGGACAGTGGGTACGCAGTATTTT.

This clonotype was observed a handful of times. The rearrangement links TRBV29-1 to TRBJ2-3; D unclear. Between the trimmed V and J ends, which lost 6 bases and 5 bases, there was a span of 12 bases. Germline CDR1 and CDR2: SQVTM and ANQGSEA. The CDR3 consists of 12 residues. The CDR3 sequence is CSVTRTVDTQYF. The CDR3 DNA reads TGCAGCGTGACCAGGACGGTAGATACGCAGTATTTT.

The sample holds many counts of this clonotype. The chain has TRBV5-1 and TRBJ2-5, with 7 bases fitting TRBD1. The germline V gene encodes CDR1 SGHRS and CDR2 YFSETQ. The CDR3 totals 14 residues. V shed 2 bases and J 3 bases; nucleotides not matched to a gene: 4. The CDR3 region is CASSLSGTEETQYF. The CDR3 DNA follows: TGCGCCAGCAGCTTATCCGGGACAGAAGAGACCCAGTACTTC. Full variable domain (rest looked up from reference TRBV5-1 and TRBJ2-5): KAGVTQTPRYLIKTRGQQVTLSCSPISGHRSVSWYQQTPGQGLQFLFEYFSETQRNKGNFPGRFSGRQFSNSRSEMNVSTLELGDSALYLCASSLSGTEETQYFGPGTRLLVL.

The genes are TRBV29-1 and TRBJ2-7, with D tentatively TRBD2 (5 bases). The length of the CDR3 is 13 residues. V was shortened by 4 bases and J by 1 base, with 11 bases between the two germline ends. From germline, CDR1 is SQVTM and CDR2 ANQGSEA. CDR3 residues: CSVVGGLSYEQYF. CDR3 in DNA: TGCAGCGTTGTAGGCGGGCTATCCTACGAGCAGTACTTC.